The 17 T cell receptor beta chains presented below share a single source sample, sequenced in a study of blood T cell repertoires in COVID-19. Repertoires were generated with immunoSEQ multiplex PCR, while TCRdb's copy carries only in-frame clones and drops some. Of 100,000 to 140,000 clones listed, around 89% are singletons. Sequenced sample: peripheral blood. The receptors stem from a man between 50 and 59 years old with active or convalescent COVID-19.

J is TRBJ1-1 and V is TRBV5-6, with a weak D call TRBD1 (6 bases). Germline assignment: CDR1 SGHDT and CDR2 YYEEEE. This CDR3 contains 16 residues. With 1 base removed from V and 1 base from J, the gap between germline ends came to 14 bases. The CDR3 nucleotides read TGTGCCAGCAGCTTGTTAGGGGACACCACGAACACTGAAGCTTTCTTT. It is translated as CASSLLGDTTNTEAFF.

V usage is TRBV19 and J usage is TRBJ2-6, with D possibly matching TRBD1 (6 bases). CDR3 length: 16 amino acids. CDR1 and CDR2 (germline): LNHDA, SQIVND (reference sequence). V dropped 9 bases and J dropped 1 base, with 16 bases sitting between them. CDR3 loop: CASNDRTRSGANVLTF. DNA of the CDR3: TGTGCCAGCAATGACAGGACACGGTCTGGGGCCAACGTCCTGACTTTC.

This chain joins TRBV5-1 and TRBJ2-5, with TRBD1 identical over 7 bases. This CDR3 is built from 14 residues. CDR1 is SGHRS, CDR2 YFSETQ, per germline. V gave up 7 bases and J gave up 5 bases; unmatched junction bases: 11. In DNA, the CDR3 is TGCGCCAGCGGGTTGACAGGGACCTCGGAGACCCAGTACTTC. Translated, it gives CASGLTGTSETQYF.

This chain joins TRBV3-1 (or the pseudogene TRBV3-2) and TRBJ1-3; D call uncertain. This CDR3 contains 15 residues. The V and J ends lost 1 base and 0 bases respectively, with 7 bases between them. The germline V gene encodes CDR1 LGHDT and CDR2 YNNKEL (reference sequence). CDR3 residues: CASSQATVSGNTIYF. The CDR3 DNA reads TGTGCCAGCAGCCAAGCAACAGTCTCTGGAAACACCATATATTTT.

The chain uses TRBV10-1 and TRBJ1-1, with D possibly matching TRBD1 (6 bases). Looked up from germline, CDR1 is WNHNN and CDR2 is SYGVQD (reference sequence). Trimming left V 0 bases short and J 1 base short, with 9 bases between. The CDR3 covers 15 residues. The CDR3 spells CASSESWTANTEAFF. The CDR3 DNA follows: TGCGCCAGCAGTGAGTCCTGGACAGCGAACACTGAAGCTTTCTTT.

The rearrangement joins TRBV28 to TRBJ2-7; 13 nucleotides match TRBD2. The CDR3 is 21 amino acids. Trimming removed 5 bases from V and 3 bases from J; junction bases left unmatched: 22. Germline V CDR1 and CDR2: MDHEN, SYDVKM. CDR3 DNA: TGTGCCAGCAGTACACGACTAGCGGGGGGTCTGCTTAGAGGAGTAGTCTACGAGCAGTACTTC. It specifies CASSTRLAGGLLRGVVYEQYF.

The CDR3 sequence: CASSATGRQTQYF. CDR3 coding DNA: TGTGCCAGCAGCGCCACGGGTAGGCAGACCCAGTACTTC. This chain joins TRBV2 and TRBJ2-5; D uncertain. CDR3 length: 13 amino acids. The V gene lost 6 bases and the J gene lost 6 bases, with 14 bases spanning the gap. Germline loops: CDR1 SNHLY, CDR2 FYNNEI.

The chain is built from TRBV5-8 and TRBJ2-1, with 13 bases fitting TRBD2. The CDR3 runs to 18 residues. Germline CDR1 reads SGHTS; CDR2 reads YDEGEE. The V segment lost 1 base and the J segment 7 bases; nucleotides outside the gene matches: 11. The CDR3: CASSLSFGLAGADNEQFF. The CDR3 nucleotides read TGTGCCAGCAGCTTGTCTTTTGGACTAGCGGGAGCGGATAATGAGCAGTTCTTC.

The chain combines TRBV29-1 with TRBJ1-2; 9 positions agree with TRBD1. The germline V gene encodes CDR1 SQVTM and CDR2 ANQGSEA. V gave up 8 bases and J gave up 13 bases; unmatched junction bases: 11. The CDR3 contains 11 residues. The DNA for the CDR3 is TGCAGCATCGCCGGGACAGGGCCCAGCACCTTC. Protein sequence: CSIAGTGPSTF.

This rearrangement joins TRBV4-1 to TRBJ1-1; D is perhaps TRBD1 (5 bases). This CDR3 is built from 15 residues. Germline V CDR1 and CDR2: MGHRA, YSYEKL. Trimming took off 0 bases at V and 4 bases at J, with 12 bases between the two ends. CDR3 DNA sequence: TGCGCCAGCAGCCAAGATACTCAGGGAAGCACTGAAGCTTTCTTT. This encodes CASSQDTQGSTEAFF.

The chain has TRBV6-4 and TRBJ2-1; 15 positions match TRBD2. CDR1 is MRHNA, CDR2 SNTAGT, per germline. This CDR3 region has 17 residues. V was clipped by 4 bases and J by 6 bases; unmatched bases: 7. This chain's CDR3 is CASSGTSGRGPRNEQFF. CDR3 nucleotide sequence: TGTGCCAGCAGTGGGACTAGCGGGAGGGGACCCCGCAATGAGCAGTTCTTC.

The chain recombines TRBV2 with TRBJ1-6; D uncertain. The CDR3 consists of 14 residues. CDR1 SNHLY and CDR2 FYNNEI come from the germline V gene. The V and J ends lost 1 base and 13 bases respectively, with 14 bases between them. This chain's CDR3 is CASSEVTARVPLHF. DNA of the CDR3: TGTGCCAGCAGTGAAGTAACAGCCCGAGTCCCCCTCCACTTT.

The chain uses TRBV18 and TRBJ1-6, with D tentatively TRBD1 (5 bases). The V end lost 3 bases, the J end lost 7 bases, and 13 bases lay between the germline ends. This CDR3 has 15 residues. In germline, CDR1 is KGHSH, CDR2 LQKENI. The CDR3 here is CASSPTGTTNSPLHF. The CDR3 DNA reads TGTGCCAGCTCACCCACCGGGACTACAAATTCACCCCTCCACTTT.

This clone showed up just a few times. The genes are TRBV13 and TRBJ1-5; TRBD1 aligns across 8 bases. The CDR3 loop spans 14 amino acids. V lost 4 bases to trimming and J lost 8 bases; unmatched junction nucleotides: 7. Per germline, CDR1 PRHDT and CDR2 FYEKMQ (reference sequence). Here the CDR3 reads CASSYGQGEEPQHF. The CDR3 nucleotides are TGTGCCAGCAGCTATGGACAGGGAGAAGAGCCCCAGCATTTT.

J is TRBJ1-3 and V is TRBV7-2; D unclear. Trimming shortened V by 3 bases and J by 2 bases, and 14 bases separated the two germline ends. CDR3 size: 16 residues. Germline lookup yields CDR1 SGHTA and CDR2 FQGNSA. DNA for the CDR3: TGTGCCAGCAGCTTGGCAGGAAACCCCCCTGGAAACACCATATATTTT. Amino acid sequence: CASSLAGNPPGNTIYF.

The chain has TRBV7-2 and TRBJ2-7; 10 bases match TRBD2. V lost 5 bases to trimming and J lost 6 bases; unmatched junction nucleotides: 7. The CDR3 sequence is 14 residues long. The V gene's germline CDR1 is SGHTA and CDR2 FQGNSA. CDR3 loop: CASSLTSGNVEQYF. The CDR3 DNA is TGTGCCAGCAGCCTTACTAGCGGGAATGTCGAGCAGTACTTC.

The V gene is TRBV3-1 (or the pseudogene TRBV3-2), the J gene TRBJ2-7; D is possibly TRBD2 (5 bases). V was cut by 0 bases and J by 0 bases, with 6 bases left in between. CDR1 and CDR2 from the germline V gene are LGHDT and YNNKEL (reference sequence). The CDR3 loop spans 14 amino acids. CDR3 amino acids: CASSQEAGSYEQYF. The CDR3 coding sequence is TGTGCCAGCAGCCAAGAGGCGGGCTCCTACGAGCAGTACTTC.